One and the same sample provided the 16 T cell receptor beta chains below, sequenced in a study of T cell responses to AZD1222 COVID-19 vaccine. Repertoires were generated with immunoSEQ multiplex PCR, while TCRdb's copy carries only in-frame clones and drops some. The sample includes 120,000 or so clones, under 90% of them seen just once. The sequenced sample was peripheral blood, obtained on day 0 of AZD1222 vaccination. These receptors originate from an adult in good health.

V and J are TRBV21-1 and TRBJ2-5; the D call in the table, TRBD1, was not verified against the DNA. TRBV21-1 is deemed a pseudogene. This CDR3 contains 18 residues. The CDR3 DNA sequence: TGTGCCAGCGGTTGCCGGGACAGGGGTAGGCCTCGGCAAGAGACCCAGTACTTC. It yields the protein CASGCRDRGRPRQETQYF.

V is TRBV20-1 and J is TRBJ1-5; no reliable D call. CDR1 and CDR2 (germline): DFQATT, SNEGSKA (reference sequence). CDR3 size: 13 residues. V was trimmed by 3 bases and J by 4 bases, leaving 10 bases between them. The CDR3 sequence: CSASLQVNQPQHF. The CDR3 coding sequence is TGCAGTGCTAGTCTCCAGGTTAATCAGCCCCAGCATTTT.

This clone was seen only once. The chain links TRBV6-5 to TRBJ2-7; TRBD1 aligns across 11 bases. Trimming took 4 bases from V and 2 from J; bases not matched to a gene: 4. The germline CDR1 and CDR2 sequences are MNHEY and SVGAGI. CDR3 length: 15 residues. CDR3 nucleotides: TGTGCCAGCAGTTCCGGGACAGGGGGAACCTACGAGCAGTACTTC. Protein: CASSSGTGGTYEQYF.

This chain's CDR3 is CASSLGSVRSAQHF. CDR3 DNA: TGTGCCAGCAGCTTGGGGTCGGTTAGGTCTGCCCAGCATTTT. This rearrangement joins TRBV5-6 to TRBJ1-5; D gene unclear. Germline V CDR1 and CDR2: SGHDT, YYEEEE. V was trimmed by 0 bases and J by 11 bases, leaving 15 bases between them. This CDR3 has 14 amino acids.

This clone was picked up one time. The CDR3 sequence: CASSKGLAGAQETQYF. CDR3 coding DNA: TGTGCCAGCAGTAAGGGACTAGCGGGGGCACAAGAGACCCAGTACTTC. The genes are TRBV2 and TRBJ2-5; 14 positions agree with TRBD2. CDR3 length equals 16 residues. The V and J ends lost 5 bases and 2 bases, in that order; junction bases with no gene match: 4. Germline CDR1 and CDR2: SNHLY and FYNNEI.

This clone has only a few counts. The chain recombines TRBV5-5 with TRBJ1-5; D is undetermined. Looked up from germline, CDR1 is SGHKS and CDR2 is YYEKEE (reference sequence). This CDR3 is built from 15 residues. Trimming cost V 5 bases and J 2 bases, with 14 bases left between them. Here the CDR3 reads CASRPVAGGNQPQHF. CDR3 bases: TGTGCCAGCAGGCCAGTGGCGGGCGGCAATCAGCCCCAGCATTTT. The full variable domain, with the rest looked up from reference TRBV5-5 and TRBJ1-5, is DAGVTQSPTHLIKTRGQQVTLRCSPISGHKSVSWYQQVLGQGPQFIFQYYEKEERGRGNFPDRFSARQFPNYSSELNVNALLLGDSALYLCASRPVAGGNQPQHFGDGTRLSIL.

The rearrangement links TRBV7-2 to TRBJ2-2; 7 bases align to TRBD1. The V segment lost 6 bases and the J segment 0 bases; nucleotides outside the gene matches: 7. The CDR3 is 16 amino acids. CDR1 is SGHTA, CDR2 FQGNSA, per germline. CDR3 amino acids: CASSSQGLSNTGELFF. The CDR3 nucleotides are TGTGCCAGCAGTTCACAGGGGCTATCGAACACCGGGGAGCTGTTTTTT.

V is TRBV7-9 and J is TRBJ1-1; D call uncertain. The CDR3 loop spans 11 amino acids. Germline values: CDR1 SEHNR, CDR2 FQNEAQ (reference sequence). With 2 bases removed from V and 2 bases from J, the gap between germline ends came to 0 bases. CDR3 amino acids: CASSLNTEAFF. The CDR3 DNA follows: TGTGCCAGCAGCTTAAACACTGAAGCTTTCTTT.

V gene TRBV10-1 combines with J gene TRBJ1-1; D unresolved. The V gene's germline CDR1 is WNHNN and CDR2 SYGVQD (reference sequence). The germline V and J ends were trimmed by 6 bases and 5 bases, with 13 bases remaining between them. This CDR3 is 13 amino acids long. The CDR3 protein is CASSSTEGTEAFF. The DNA for the CDR3 is TGCGCCAGCAGCTCCACGGAGGGAACTGAAGCTTTCTTT.

The V call is TRBV5-1, the J call TRBJ1-3; no definite D call. Per the germline V gene, CDR1 is SGHRS and CDR2 is YFSETQ. With 0 bases removed from V and 3 bases from J, the gap between germline ends came to 10 bases. The CDR3 contains 15 residues. The CDR3 reads CASSLGGSNGNTIYF. The CDR3 DNA sequence: TGCGCCAGCAGCTTGGGAGGTTCGAATGGAAACACCATATATTTT.

CDR3 region: CASSLPGSGYTF. In nucleotides, the CDR3 is TGTGCCAGCAGCTTGCCGGGAAGTGGCTACACCTTC. The chain links TRBV5-5 to TRBJ1-2; D gene uncertain. The CDR3 runs to 12 residues. Germline V gene sequence: CDR1 SGHKS, CDR2 YYEKEE (reference sequence). Trimming shortened V by 1 base and J by 7 bases, and 8 bases separated the two germline ends.

The chain recombines TRBV19 with TRBJ1-1, with D tentatively TRBD1 (5 bases). V lost 2 bases and J lost 8, with 9 bases in between. The V gene's germline CDR1 is LNHDA and CDR2 SQIVND (reference sequence). This CDR3 region has 12 residues. The DNA for the CDR3 is TGTGCCAGTAGTATACAGGGAGACGAAGCTTTCTTT. It codes for CASSIQGDEAFF.

The rearrangement links TRBV14 to TRBJ1-2, with 8 bases that match TRBD1. The V segment lost 4 bases and the J segment 4 bases; nucleotides outside the gene matches: 2. CDR3 length: 13 amino acids. The germline CDR1 and CDR2 sequences are SGHDN and FVKESK. The CDR3 protein is CASSPDRVYGYTF. In nucleotides, the CDR3 is TGTGCCAGCAGCCCGGACAGGGTCTATGGCTACACCTTC.

V and J are TRBV30 and TRBJ2-7; D remains unclear. The CDR3 length is 12 residues. The ends were cut back, 0 bases at V and 2 bases at J, with 5 bases in the middle. CDR1 and CDR2 from the germline V gene are GTSNPN and SVGIG (reference sequence). CDR3 DNA sequence: TGTGCCTGGAGTGTGGGTACCTACGAGCAGTACTTC. Translated: CAWSVGTYEQYF.

This clone was counted a single time. The chain combines TRBV9 with TRBJ2-7, with 7 bases lining up with TRBD2. With V trimmed by 1 base and J by 2 bases, 6 bases remained unmatched. CDR3 length: 15 amino acids. Germline CDR1 and CDR2: SGDLS and YYNGEE. The CDR3 DNA reads TGTGCCAGCAGCGTATCTCTAGCGGAGACCTACGAGCAGTACTTC. It is translated as CASSVSLAETYEQYF.

The rearrangement uses TRBV7-2 and TRBJ2-5; possible D gene TRBD2, 5 bases. The germline V gene has CDR1 SGHTA and CDR2 FQGNSA. Trimming removed 5 bases from V and 5 bases from J, with 15 bases in between. The length of the CDR3 is 14 residues. CDR3 in amino acids: CASSLFAGVETQYF. The CDR3 region has the DNA TGTGCCAGCAGCCTATTTGCCGGGGTGGAGACCCAGTACTTC.